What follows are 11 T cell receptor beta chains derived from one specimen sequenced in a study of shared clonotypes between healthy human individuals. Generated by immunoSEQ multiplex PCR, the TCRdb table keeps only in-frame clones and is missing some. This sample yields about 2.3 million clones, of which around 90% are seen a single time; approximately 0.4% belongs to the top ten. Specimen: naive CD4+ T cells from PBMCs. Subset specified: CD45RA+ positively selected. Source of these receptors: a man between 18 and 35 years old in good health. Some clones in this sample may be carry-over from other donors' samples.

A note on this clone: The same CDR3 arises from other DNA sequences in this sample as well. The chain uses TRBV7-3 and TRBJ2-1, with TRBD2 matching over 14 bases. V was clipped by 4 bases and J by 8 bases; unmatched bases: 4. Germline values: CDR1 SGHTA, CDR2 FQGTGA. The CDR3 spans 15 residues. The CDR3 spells CASSSGTSGSHEQFF. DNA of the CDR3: TGTGCCAGCAGCTCCGGGACTAGCGGGAGTCATGAGCAGTTCTTC.

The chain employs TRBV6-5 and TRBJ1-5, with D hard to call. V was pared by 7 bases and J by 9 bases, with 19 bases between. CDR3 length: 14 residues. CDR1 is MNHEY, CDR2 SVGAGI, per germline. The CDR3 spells CASKRRVENSPQHF. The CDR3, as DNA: TGTGCCAGCAAGCGGCGGGTCGAAAACTCGCCCCAGCATTTT.

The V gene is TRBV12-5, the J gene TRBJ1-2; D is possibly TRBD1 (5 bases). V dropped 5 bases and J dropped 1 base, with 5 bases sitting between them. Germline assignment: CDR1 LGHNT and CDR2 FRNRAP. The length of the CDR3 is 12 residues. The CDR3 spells CASGQGNYGYTF. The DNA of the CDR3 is TGTGCTAGTGGTCAGGGTAACTATGGCTACACCTTC.

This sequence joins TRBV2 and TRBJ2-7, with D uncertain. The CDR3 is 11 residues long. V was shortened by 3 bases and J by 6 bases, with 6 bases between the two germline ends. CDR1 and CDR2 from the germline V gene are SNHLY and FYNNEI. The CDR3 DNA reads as TGTGCCAGCAGTGAGTTTTTCGAGCAGTACTTC. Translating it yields CASSEFFEQYF.

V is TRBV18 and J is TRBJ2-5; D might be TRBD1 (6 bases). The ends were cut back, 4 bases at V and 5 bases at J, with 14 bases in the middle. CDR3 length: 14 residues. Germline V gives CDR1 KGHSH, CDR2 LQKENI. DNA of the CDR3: TGTGCCAGCTCACAAGTCCAGGGGCGGGAGACCCAGTACTTC. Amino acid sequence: CASSQVQGRETQYF.

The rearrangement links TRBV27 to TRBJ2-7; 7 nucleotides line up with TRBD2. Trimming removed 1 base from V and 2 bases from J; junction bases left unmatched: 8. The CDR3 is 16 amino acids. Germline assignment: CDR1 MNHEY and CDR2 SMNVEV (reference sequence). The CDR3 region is CASSLLAGVTPYEQYF. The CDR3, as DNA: TGTGCCAGCAGTTTATTGGCGGGAGTAACCCCCTACGAGCAGTACTTC.

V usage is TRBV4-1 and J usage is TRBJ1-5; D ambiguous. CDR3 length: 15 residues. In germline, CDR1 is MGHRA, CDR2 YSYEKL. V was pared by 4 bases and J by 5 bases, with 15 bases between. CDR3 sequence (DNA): TGCGCCAGCAGCCGCCTTGGACCCTCGGATCAGCCCCAGCATTTT. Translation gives CASSRLGPSDQPQHF.

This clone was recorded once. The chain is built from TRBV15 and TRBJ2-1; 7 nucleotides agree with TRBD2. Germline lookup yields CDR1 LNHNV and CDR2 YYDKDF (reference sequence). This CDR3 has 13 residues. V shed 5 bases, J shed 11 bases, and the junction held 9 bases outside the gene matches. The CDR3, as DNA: TGTGCCACCAGCGGGGGGGTCAGGGTACAGCAGTTCTTC. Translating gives CATSGGVRVQQFF.

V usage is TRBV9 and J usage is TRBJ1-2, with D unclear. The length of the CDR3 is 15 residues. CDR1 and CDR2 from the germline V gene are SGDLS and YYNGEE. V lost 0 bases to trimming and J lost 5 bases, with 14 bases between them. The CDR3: CASSVGGVAFYGYTF. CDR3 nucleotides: TGTGCCAGCAGCGTAGGAGGTGTGGCATTTTATGGCTACACCTTC.

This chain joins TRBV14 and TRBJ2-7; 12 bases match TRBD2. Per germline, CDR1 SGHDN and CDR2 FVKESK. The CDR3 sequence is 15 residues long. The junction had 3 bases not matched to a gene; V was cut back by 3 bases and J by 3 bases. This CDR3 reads CASSQRTSGIYEQYF. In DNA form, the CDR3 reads TGTGCCAGCAGCCAGAGGACTAGCGGGATCTACGAGCAGTACTTC.

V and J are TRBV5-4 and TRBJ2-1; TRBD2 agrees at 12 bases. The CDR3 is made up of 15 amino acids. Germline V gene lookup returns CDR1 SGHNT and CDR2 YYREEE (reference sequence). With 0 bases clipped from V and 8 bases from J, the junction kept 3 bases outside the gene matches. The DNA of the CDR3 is TGTGCCAGCAGCTTGGTGGGGACTAGCGGGCATGAGCAGTTCTTC. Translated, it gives CASSLVGTSGHEQFF. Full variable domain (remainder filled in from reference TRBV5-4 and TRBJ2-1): ETGVTQSPTHLIKTRGQQVTLRCSSQSGHNTVSWYQQALGQGPQFIFQYYREEENGRGNFPPRFSGLQFPNYSSELNVNALELDDSALYLCASSLVGTSGHEQFFGPGTRLTVL.